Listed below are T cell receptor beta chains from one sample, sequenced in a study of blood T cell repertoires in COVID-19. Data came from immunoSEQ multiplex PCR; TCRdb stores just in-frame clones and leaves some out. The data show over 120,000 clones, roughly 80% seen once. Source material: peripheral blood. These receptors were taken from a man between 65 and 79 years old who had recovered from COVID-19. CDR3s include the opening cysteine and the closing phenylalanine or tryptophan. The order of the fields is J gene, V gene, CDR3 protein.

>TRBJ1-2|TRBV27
CASSLWAAGYGYTF
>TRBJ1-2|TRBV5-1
CASSPTGSDGYTF
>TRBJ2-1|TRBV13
CASSLGGSPGSYNEQFF
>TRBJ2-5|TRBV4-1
CASSQGPGLAGETQYF
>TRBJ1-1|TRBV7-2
CASSLGWDSVNTEAFF
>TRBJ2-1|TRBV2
CASSTRAEQFF
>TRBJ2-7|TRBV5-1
CASSSTGGGEQYF
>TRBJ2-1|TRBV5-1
CASSVSWGQYLNEQFF
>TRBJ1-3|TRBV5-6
CASSLRASSGNTIYF
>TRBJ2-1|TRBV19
CASSIEQGIYNEQFF
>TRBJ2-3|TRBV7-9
CASSQSSLGGGRSTDTQYF
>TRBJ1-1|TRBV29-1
CSVEGDSTEAFF
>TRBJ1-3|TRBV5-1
CASSLAGSGGATGNTIYF
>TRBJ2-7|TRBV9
CASSVSGQGGHNEQYF
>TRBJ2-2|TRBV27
CASSRGQGATGELFF
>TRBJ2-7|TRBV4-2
CASSQGGLVYEQYF
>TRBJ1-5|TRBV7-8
CASSSRQYLLNDNQPQHF
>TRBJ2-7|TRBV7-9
CASSRVFGEQYF
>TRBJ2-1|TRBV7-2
CASSSGLTAYNEQFF
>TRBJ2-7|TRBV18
CASSLGQNYEQYF
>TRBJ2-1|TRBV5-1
CASSLGTGLNTNEQFF
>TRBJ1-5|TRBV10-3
CAISEGQGQPQHF
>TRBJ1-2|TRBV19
CASTDRGGGYTF
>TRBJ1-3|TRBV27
CASSSQGYGNTIYF
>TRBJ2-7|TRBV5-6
CASSSFGPSGPFEQYF
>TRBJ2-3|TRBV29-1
CSGSGNTDTQYF
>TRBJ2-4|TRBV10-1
CASSEGFRGENVDIQYF
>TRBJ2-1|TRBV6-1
CASSERGGGGSSYNEQFF
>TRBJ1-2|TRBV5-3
CARSLQGRGNYGYTF
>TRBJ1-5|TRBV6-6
CASRRDRYSNQPQHF
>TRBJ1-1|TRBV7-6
CASSLVEGTNTEAFF
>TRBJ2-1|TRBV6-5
CASSEGLAGNNEQFF
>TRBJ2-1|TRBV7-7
CASSVSGNFGEQFF
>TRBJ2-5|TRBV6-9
CASSSSTGKQETQYF
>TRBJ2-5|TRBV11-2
CASRSIAGPYQETQYF
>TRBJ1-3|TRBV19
CATCGRDFGNTIYF
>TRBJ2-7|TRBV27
CASSSRPDYEQYF
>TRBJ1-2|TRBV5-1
CASSFYQGGRNYGYTF
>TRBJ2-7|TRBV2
CASRQSSGGSYEQYF
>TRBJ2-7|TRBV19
CASSIEGTGTTRQYF
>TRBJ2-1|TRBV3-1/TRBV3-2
CASYPGGNEQFF
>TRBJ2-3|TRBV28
CASSFGGGRGTDTQYF
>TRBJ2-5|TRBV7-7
CASSSRTGQETQYF
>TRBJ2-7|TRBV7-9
CASSPQEGPYEQYF
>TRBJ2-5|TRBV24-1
CATSDSQGLETQYF
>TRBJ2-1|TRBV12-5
CASGLVLIPGLADPFGGAHNEQFF
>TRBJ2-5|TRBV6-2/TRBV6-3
CASSRQGSQETQYF
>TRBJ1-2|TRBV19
CASSPRRFDGYTF
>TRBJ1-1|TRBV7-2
CASSSGAYTEAFF
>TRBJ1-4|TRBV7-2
CASSSATGPGEKLFF
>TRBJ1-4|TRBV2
CASREQGWGEKLFF
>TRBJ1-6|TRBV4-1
CASSPGDRLYSPLHF